One sample yielded the 20 T cell receptor beta chains listed below, sequenced in a study of blood T cell repertoires in COVID-19. Some clones are missing from TCRdb's copy, which holds only in-frame ones; the method was immunoSEQ multiplex PCR. The table has more than 90,000 clones, 77% seen once. The sample consisted of peripheral blood. Every receptor here comes from a woman aged 80 or older with acute or convalescent COVID-19.

The chain joins TRBV19 to TRBJ1-2; 8 bases map to TRBD1. J lost 2 bases, V lost 5 bases, and 13 bases had no gene match. The CDR3 runs to 17 residues. Germline V gene lookup returns CDR1 LNHDA and CDR2 SQIVND (reference sequence). This chain's CDR3 is CASSPPGGSLINYGYTF. In nucleotides, the CDR3 is TGTGCCAGTAGTCCCCCAGGGGGCTCACTGATCAACTATGGCTACACCTTC. Full variable domain (outside the CDR3, taken from reference TRBV19 and TRBJ1-2): DGGITQSPKYLFRKEGQNVTLSCEQNLNHDAMYWYRQDPGQGLRLIYYSQIVNDFQKGDIAEGYSVSREKKESFPLTVTSAQKNPTAFYLCASSPPGGSLINYGYTFGSGTRLTVV.

This clone was detected a few times. CDR3 coding DNA: TGTGCCAGCAGCTTGCTATCCGGGACACGCAGTTTCACCGGGGAGCTGTTTTTT. This translates into CASSLLSGTRSFTGELFF. The chain has TRBV7-2 and TRBJ2-2; D is possibly TRBD1 (6 bases). The V end lost 3 bases, the J end lost 4 bases, and 21 bases lay between the germline ends. The CDR3 covers 18 residues. CDR1 and CDR2 (germline): SGHTA, FQGNSA.

The chain couples TRBV9 to TRBJ2-4; TRBD2 might be the D (5 bases). This CDR3 is 15 amino acids long. Per germline, CDR1 SGDLS and CDR2 YYNGEE. Trimming took off 4 bases at V and 2 bases at J, with 13 bases between the two ends. CDR3 nucleotides: TGTGCCAGCAGCTCAAGCGGAGTGACCAAAAACATTCAGTACTTC. Translating gives CASSSSGVTKNIQYF.

The rearrangement joins TRBV7-2 to TRBJ2-7; 7 positions match TRBD1. The CDR3 loop spans 13 amino acids. Germline assignment: CDR1 SGHTA and CDR2 FQGNSA. Trimming cost V 4 bases and J 3 bases; bases outside gene matches: 3. DNA of the CDR3: TGTGCCAGCAGCTCTTACAGGGGCTACGAGCAGTACTTC. It yields the protein CASSSYRGYEQYF.

The rearrangement links TRBV29-1 to TRBJ2-1; a weak D match, TRBD1 (5 bases). The CDR3 has 14 residues. The V gene lost 6 bases and the J gene lost 2 bases, with 14 bases spanning the gap. The germline CDR1 and CDR2 sequences are SQVTM and ANQGSEA. In DNA form, the CDR3 reads TGCAGCGTCGAACACTTGGGGCCCTACAATGAGCAGTTCTTC. Its protein is CSVEHLGPYNEQFF.

The chain joins TRBV13 to TRBJ1-3; tentatively, D is TRBD1 (5 bases). The germline CDR1 and CDR2 sequences are PRHDT and FYEKMQ (reference sequence). CDR3 length: 16 amino acids. V was trimmed by 5 bases and J by 0 bases, leaving 14 bases between them. CDR3 sequence (DNA): TGTGCCAGCAGCGTCTATGGGGCACCCTCTGGAAACACCATATATTTT. It translates to CASSVYGAPSGNTIYF.

This clone was counted between two and nine times. The chain couples TRBV5-1 to TRBJ1-4; D is perhaps TRBD1 (5 bases). Germline V gene lookup returns CDR1 SGHRS and CDR2 YFSETQ. Trimming removed 2 bases at V and 6 bases at J, with 14 bases between. This CDR3 region has 15 residues. The CDR3 sequence is CASSFNGRADEKLFF. The CDR3 bases are TGCGCCAGCAGCTTCAACGGCAGGGCGGATGAAAAACTGTTTTTT.

CDR3 coding DNA: TGTGCCAGCAGTTACTCGAACGGATTCGGGGATGAGCAGTTCTTC. Translating gives CASSYSNGFGDEQFF. The chain recombines TRBV6-2 or TRBV6-3 with TRBJ2-1, with D tentatively TRBD2 (5 bases). Germline V lookup: CDR1 MNHEY, CDR2 SVGEGT. CDR3 length: 15 amino acids. With 0 bases removed from V and 8 bases from J, the gap between germline ends came to 14 bases.

The V and J genes are TRBV10-3 and TRBJ1-2; 7 bases are shared with TRBD1. The length of the CDR3 is 13 residues. Germline V gives CDR1 ENHRY, CDR2 SYGVKD. Trimming at V came to 5 bases and at J to 3 bases, leaving 3 bases not matched to a gene. CDR3: CAISYQGDYGYTF. CDR3 nucleotide sequence: TGTGCCATCAGTTATCAGGGGGACTATGGCTACACCTTC.

The chain carries TRBV7-3 and TRBJ2-2; possibly TRBD1 for D (5 bases). The V gene lost 5 bases and the J gene lost 1 base, with 14 bases spanning the gap. Germline V CDR1 and CDR2: SGHTA, FQGTGA. This CDR3 region has 16 residues. The CDR3 sequence is CASSPHRTGNTGELFF. DNA of the CDR3: TGTGCCAGCAGCCCTCACCGCACAGGGAACACCGGGGAGCTGTTTTTT.

This clone was observed a few times. The chain is built from TRBV6-5 and TRBJ2-7, with D possibly being TRBD2 (6 bases). Germline V lookup: CDR1 MNHEY, CDR2 SVGAGI. This CDR3 has 15 amino acids. Trimming pared 2 bases from V and 2 bases from J, leaving 13 bases between. The CDR3, as DNA: TGTGCCAGCAGTTACGGAGGGACGAGGACCTACGAGCAGTACTTC. Translated: CASSYGGTRTYEQYF.

The V call is TRBV7-2, the J call TRBJ1-2, with D perhaps matching TRBD1 (6 bases). V lost 10 bases to trimming and J lost 2 bases, with 11 bases between them. CDR3 length equals 12 residues. Germline CDR1 and CDR2: SGHTA and FQGNSA. Written as DNA, the CDR3 is TGTGCCACCCGGGACATGAACTATGGCTACACCTTC. Encoded protein: CATRDMNYGYTF.

The chain recombines TRBV9 with TRBJ2-3; D gene ambiguous. Germline V gene sequence: CDR1 SGDLS, CDR2 YYNGEE. This CDR3 is built from 12 residues. Trimming removed 3 bases from V and 4 bases from J, with 6 bases in between. CDR3 coding DNA: TGTGCCAGCAGCGGAATAGCAGATACGCAGTATTTT. Protein product: CASSGIADTQYF.

This clone was recorded a few times. The J gene is TRBJ2-7, the V gene TRBV28, with 10 bases identical to TRBD1. CDR3 length equals 12 residues. The ends lost 10 bases at V and 7 bases at J; junction bases unmatched: 7. The V gene's germline CDR1 is MDHEN and CDR2 SYDVKM. Here the CDR3 reads CATVGQGPEQYF. Written as DNA, the CDR3 is TGTGCCACCGTGGGACAGGGGCCGGAGCAGTACTTC.

The chain uses TRBV29-1 and TRBJ2-7, with TRBD2 as a possible D gene (5 bases). The V end lost 3 bases, the J end lost 6 bases, and 12 bases lay between the germline ends. Per the germline V gene, CDR1 is SQVTM and CDR2 is ANQGSEA. This CDR3 region has 12 residues. CDR3 residues: CSVETDSREQYF. The CDR3 coding sequence is TGCAGCGTTGAGACGGACTCTCGCGAGCAGTACTTC.

The chain recombines TRBV7-2 with TRBJ2-1; 10 positions match TRBD2. The V and J ends lost 2 bases and 4 bases, in that order; junction bases with no gene match: 2. CDR3 length: 15 residues. Germline V lookup: CDR1 SGHTA, CDR2 FQGNSA. CDR3: CASSLTSGVYNEQFF. Here the CDR3 DNA reads TGTGCCAGCAGCTTAACTAGCGGGGTTTACAATGAGCAGTTCTTC.

This rearrangement joins TRBV6-2 or TRBV6-3 to TRBJ2-7; D is perhaps TRBD1 (5 bases). CDR3 length equals 15 residues. V shed 5 bases and J shed 4 bases, with 18 bases lying between them. Per germline, CDR1 MNHEY and CDR2 SVGEGT. The DNA for the CDR3 is TGTGCCAGCAGTCCCCATGGGGCAGGTAGATACGAGCAGTACTTC. Its protein product is CASSPHGAGRYEQYF.

The V and J genes are TRBV7-2 and TRBJ1-2; tentatively, D is TRBD1 (6 bases). The V and J ends lost 7 bases and 8 bases respectively, with 23 bases between them. The CDR3 is made up of 15 amino acids. Germline-derived CDR1 and CDR2 are SGHTA and FQGNSA. CDR3 in amino acids: CASTEGWQGMGGYTF. The CDR3 nucleotides read TGTGCCAGCACCGAGGGCTGGCAGGGGATGGGAGGCTACACCTTC.

This clone was seen once. The CDR3 protein is CASRQGTVNSPLHF. The DNA of the CDR3 is TGTGCCAGCAGGCAGGGGACGGTGAATTCACCCCTCCACTTT. The V call is TRBV7-2, the J call TRBJ1-6; a weak D match, TRBD1 (6 bases). V lost 6 bases, J lost 7 bases, and 13 bases lay in between. The CDR3 is 14 residues long. Germline CDR1 is SGHTA and CDR2 is FQGNSA.

CDR3 region: CASSYGQGDAETQYF. CDR3 sequence (DNA): TGTGCCAGCAGTTACGGACAGGGGGACGCGGAGACCCAGTACTTC. The chain couples TRBV6-6 to TRBJ2-5, with 10 bases matching TRBD1. V lost 2 bases, J lost 5 bases, and 5 bases stayed unmatched. This CDR3 spans 15 amino acids. In germline, CDR1 is MNHNY, CDR2 SVGAGI (reference sequence).